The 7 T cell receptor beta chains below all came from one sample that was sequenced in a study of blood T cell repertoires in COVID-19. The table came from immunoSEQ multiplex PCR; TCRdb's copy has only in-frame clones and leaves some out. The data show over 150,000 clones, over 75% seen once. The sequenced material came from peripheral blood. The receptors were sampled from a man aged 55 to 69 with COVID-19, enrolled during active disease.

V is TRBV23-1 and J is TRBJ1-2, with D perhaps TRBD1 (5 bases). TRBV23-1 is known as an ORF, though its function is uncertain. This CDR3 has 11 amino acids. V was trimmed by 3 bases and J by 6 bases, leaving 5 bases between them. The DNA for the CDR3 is TGCGCCAGCAGTCACAGGGATGGCTACACCTTC. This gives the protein CASSHRDGYTF.

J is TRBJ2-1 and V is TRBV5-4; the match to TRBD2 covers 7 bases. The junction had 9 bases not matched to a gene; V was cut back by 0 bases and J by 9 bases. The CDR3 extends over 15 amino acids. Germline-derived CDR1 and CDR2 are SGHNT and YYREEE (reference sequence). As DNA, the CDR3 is TGTGCCAGCAGCTTGGCTTCTAGCGGAGCCCGTGAGCAGTTCTTC. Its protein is CASSLASSGAREQFF.

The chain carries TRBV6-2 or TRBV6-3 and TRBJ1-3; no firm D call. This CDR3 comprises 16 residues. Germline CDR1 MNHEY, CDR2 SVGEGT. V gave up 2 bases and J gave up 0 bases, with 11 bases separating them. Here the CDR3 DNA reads TGTGCCAGCAGTTACGTCGTCGGTAGCTCTGGAAACACCATATATTTT. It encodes CASSYVVGSSGNTIYF.

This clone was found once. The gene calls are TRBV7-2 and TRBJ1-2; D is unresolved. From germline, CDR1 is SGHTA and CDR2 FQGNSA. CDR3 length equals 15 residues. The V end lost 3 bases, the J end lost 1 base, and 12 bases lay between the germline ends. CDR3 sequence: CASSLAGLNNYGYTF. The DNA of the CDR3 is TGTGCCAGCAGCTTGGCCGGACTTAATAACTATGGCTACACCTTC.

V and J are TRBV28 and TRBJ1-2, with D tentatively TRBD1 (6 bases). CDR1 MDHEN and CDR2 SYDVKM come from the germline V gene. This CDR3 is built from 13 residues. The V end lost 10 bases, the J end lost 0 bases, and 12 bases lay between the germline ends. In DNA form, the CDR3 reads TGTGCCATCGGGGGGCCTTCTAACTATGGCTACACCTTC. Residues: CAIGGPSNYGYTF.

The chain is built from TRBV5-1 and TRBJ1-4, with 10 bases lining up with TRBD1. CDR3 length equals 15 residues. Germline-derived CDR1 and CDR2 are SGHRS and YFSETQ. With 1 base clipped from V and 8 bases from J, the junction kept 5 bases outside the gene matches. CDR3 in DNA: TGCGCCAGCAGCTTGCTGGGACAGGGGAACGAAAAACTGTTTTTT. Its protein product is CASSLLGQGNEKLFF.

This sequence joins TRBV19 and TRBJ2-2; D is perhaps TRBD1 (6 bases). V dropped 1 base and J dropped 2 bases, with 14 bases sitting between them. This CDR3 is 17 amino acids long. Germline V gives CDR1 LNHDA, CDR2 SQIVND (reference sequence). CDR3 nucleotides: TGTGCCAGTAGTATAGGCAGGGGCTCGCTTAACACCGGGGAGCTGTTTTTT. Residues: CASSIGRGSLNTGELFF. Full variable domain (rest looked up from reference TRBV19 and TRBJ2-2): DGGITQSPKYLFRKEGQNVTLSCEQNLNHDAMYWYRQDPGQGLRLIYYSQIVNDFQKGDIAEGYSVSREKKESFPLTVTSAQKNPTAFYLCASSIGRGSLNTGELFFGEGSRLTVL.